The 5 T cell receptor beta chains listed next were all sequenced from one sample in a study of T-cell reconstitution after alpha-beta-depleted transplantation in children. TCRbeta library preparation incorporated unique molecular identifiers. TCRdb reprocessed the PCR reads with MiXCR, giving one entry per CDR3 protein. In the table there are hundreds of thousands of distinct CDR3 sequences, about an eighth of which are singletons. The sequencing here drew on PBMCs, taken before TCRalphabeta/CD19-depleted stem cell transplant. Source of these receptors: a girl aged 2-10 years with congenital amegakaryocytic thrombocytopenia, due to receive a stem cell transplant.

The table lists this clonotype with many counts. The chain uses TRBV6-4 and TRBJ2-3; 9 bases fit TRBD2. The ends lost 5 bases at V and 5 bases at J; junction bases unmatched: 11. The germline V gene has CDR1 MRHNA and CDR2 SNTAGT. This CDR3 is 16 amino acids long. CDR3 sequence: CASSSSAGGPGDTQYF. The CDR3 nucleotides are TGTGCCAGCAGTTCCTCGGCGGGAGGGCCGGGAGATACGCAGTATTTT.

In this sample, this clonotype turned up many times. V is TRBV11-2 and J is TRBJ2-2; 11 bases are shared with TRBD2. From germline, CDR1 is SGHAT and CDR2 FQNNGV. V lost 5 bases and J lost 4; bases outside the gene matches: 3. The CDR3 loop spans 15 amino acids. CDR3 nucleotide sequence: TGTGCCAGCAGCATAGGGACTAGCGGCACCGGGGAGCTGTTTTTT. Translation gives CASSIGTSGTGELFF.

This clonotype was seen ten or more times. The chain joins TRBV5-1 to TRBJ1-1; D unresolved. The CDR3 sequence is 11 residues long. Germline lookup yields CDR1 SGHRS and CDR2 YFSETQ. V was clipped by 4 bases and J by 3 bases, with 4 bases between them. In nucleotides, the CDR3 is TGCGCCAGCAGCGTCGACACTGAAGCTTTCTTT. The encoded protein is CASSVDTEAFF. Drawing the rest from reference TRBV5-1 and TRBJ1-1, the complete variable domain is KAGVTQTPRYLIKTRGQQVTLSCSPISGHRSVSWYQQTPGQGLQFLFEYFSETQRNKGNFPGRFSGRQFSNSRSEMNVSTLELGDSALYLCASSVDTEAFFGQGTRLTVV.

The genes are TRBV28 and TRBJ2-3; 11 nucleotides agree with TRBD2. The length of the CDR3 is 16 residues. J lost 6 bases, V lost 4 bases, and 9 bases had no gene match. Germline assignment: CDR1 MDHEN and CDR2 SYDVKM. As DNA, the CDR3 is TGTGCCAGCAGTTCATTACTAGCGGGAGAGAAGGATACGCAGTATTTT. Encoded protein: CASSSLLAGEKDTQYF.

This clonotype was seen a single time. One base away lies a much larger clone, so this may be a sequencing read error. The V gene is TRBV7-9, the J gene TRBJ2-1, with a weak D call TRBD2 (6 bases). The V end was cut by 5 bases, the J end by 7 bases, with 18 bases between. CDR1 and CDR2 (germline): SEHNR, FQNEAQ (reference sequence). The CDR3 is made up of 15 amino acids. CDR3 region: CASSIPAGELNEQFF. The CDR3 region has the DNA TGTGCCAGCAGCATCCCAGCGGGCGAATTAAATGAGCAGTTCTTC.